This T cell receptor (beta chain) was documented in a study of T cell clonotyping in hematopoietic cell transplantation (dated by TCRdb to 2020 to 2022). For context, the study as a whole: Pretransplant recipient samples were obtained after cytoreduction. The study collected 135 blood samples from 35 consecutive transplant recipients and their related donors. Patients were recruited between late 2015 and January 2017 and followed until late 2020 or death. Results the study describes overall, beyond this receptor: The sample size was limited, and CD4 and CD8 repertoire contributions could not be separated because cells were not sorted. After transplant, TCR diversity in recipients dropped, and pathologically expanded clonotypes climbed progressively between day 30 and day 180. Broader TCR repertoire diversity after transplant was predicted by Inverse Simpson Index values from donors and from recipients before transplant. Only a small fraction of recipient repertoires overlapped donor repertoires, with over 97% appearing de novo at the given depth.

The sample's time point label, in plain terms: recipient sample about 28 days before transplant, after cytoreduction. Blood from recipients was drawn about 28 days before transplant and again at days 30, 100 and 180 after transplant. Nuclei Lysis Solution was used to extract genomic DNA from fresh or cryopreserved unfractionated peripheral blood mononuclear cells. Reading from cysteine to phenylalanine, the CDR3 counts 14 amino acids. The kept DNA is CDR3 alone, 42 bases in frame from the first base. Unmatched junction bases come to 5, with V trimmed by 3 bases and J by 3 bases. CDR1 and CDR2 were assigned from the germline V gene as SGHDN and FVKESK. The immunoSEQ assay, a bias-controlled multiplex PCR using V- and J-specific primers, was used to amplify TCR beta CDR3 regions from genomic DNA. A second PCR step added a proprietary barcode and Illumina adapter sequences to the CDR3 amplicons. An Illumina MiSeq instrument was used to sequence the CDR3 libraries. On the study's bioinformatics: immunoSEQ Analyzer 3.0 was used for export and quality control, with R Bioconductor and Immunarch used for downstream analyses. Only productive rearrangements within the normalized downsampled data set were used in the calculation of repertoire metrics. In the normalized cohort, clonotypes with more than 5 templates were defined as pathologically expanded. The Inverse Simpson Index served as the measure of repertoire diversity. CMV-specificity analyses were carried out on the non-normalized data set to capture all clonotypes. TCRdb stores this immuneACCESS table with in-frame sequences only. Part of the clones is absent; in the studies checked, under half of the shortfall reflects unresolved V genes, and no reason is known for the rest. For V, J and clone size, that table is used; D and trimming come from the DNA. The sample has around 37,000 clones on record, less than 85% of them singletons. The ten top clones hold roughly 3.1% of the sample.

Turning to this clone: What antigen it recognizes has not been identified. Per-base quality was not reported, and no clone a single base away is much larger than it.

The chain uses TRBV14 and TRBJ2-7; TRBD1 aligns with 7 central bases. Source: peripheral blood mononuclear cells, taken before stem cell transplant. This clonotype was obtained from a man in his sixties with acute myeloid leukemia. Some clones in this sample may be carry-over from other donors' samples. In nucleotide form, the sequence is TGTGCCAGCAGCCAGGAGACAGGGATCTACGAGCAGTACTTC. Its amino acids are CASSQETGIYEQYF.